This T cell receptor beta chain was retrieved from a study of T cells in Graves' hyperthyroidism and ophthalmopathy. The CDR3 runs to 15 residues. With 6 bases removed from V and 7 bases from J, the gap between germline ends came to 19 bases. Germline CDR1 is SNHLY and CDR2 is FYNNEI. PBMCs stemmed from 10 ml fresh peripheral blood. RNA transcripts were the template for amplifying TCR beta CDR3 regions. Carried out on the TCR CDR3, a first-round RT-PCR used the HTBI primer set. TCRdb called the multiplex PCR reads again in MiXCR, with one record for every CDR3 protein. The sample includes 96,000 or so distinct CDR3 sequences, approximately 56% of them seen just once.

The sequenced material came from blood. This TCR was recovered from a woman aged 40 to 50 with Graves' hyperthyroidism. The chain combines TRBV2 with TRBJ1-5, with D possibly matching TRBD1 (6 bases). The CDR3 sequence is CASRRQDSPGQPQHF. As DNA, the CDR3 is TGTGCCAGCAGGAGACAGGACAGTCCGGGACAGCCCCAGCATTTT.